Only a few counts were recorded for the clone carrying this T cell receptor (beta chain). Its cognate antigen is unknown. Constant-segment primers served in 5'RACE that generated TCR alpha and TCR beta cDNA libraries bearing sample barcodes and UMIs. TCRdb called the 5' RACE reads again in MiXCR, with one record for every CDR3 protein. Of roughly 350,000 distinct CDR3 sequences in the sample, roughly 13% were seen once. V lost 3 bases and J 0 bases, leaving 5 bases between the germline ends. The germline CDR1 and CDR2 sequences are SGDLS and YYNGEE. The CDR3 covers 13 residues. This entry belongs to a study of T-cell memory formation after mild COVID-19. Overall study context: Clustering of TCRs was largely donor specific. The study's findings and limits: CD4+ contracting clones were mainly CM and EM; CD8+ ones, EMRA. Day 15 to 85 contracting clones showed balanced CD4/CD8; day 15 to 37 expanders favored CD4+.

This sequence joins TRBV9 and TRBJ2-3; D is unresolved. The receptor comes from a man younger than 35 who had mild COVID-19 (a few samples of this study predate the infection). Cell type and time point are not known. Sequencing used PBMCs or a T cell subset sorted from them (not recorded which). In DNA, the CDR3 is TGTGCCAGCAGCGCAGTTAGCACAGATACGCAGTATTTT. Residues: CASSAVSTDTQYF.